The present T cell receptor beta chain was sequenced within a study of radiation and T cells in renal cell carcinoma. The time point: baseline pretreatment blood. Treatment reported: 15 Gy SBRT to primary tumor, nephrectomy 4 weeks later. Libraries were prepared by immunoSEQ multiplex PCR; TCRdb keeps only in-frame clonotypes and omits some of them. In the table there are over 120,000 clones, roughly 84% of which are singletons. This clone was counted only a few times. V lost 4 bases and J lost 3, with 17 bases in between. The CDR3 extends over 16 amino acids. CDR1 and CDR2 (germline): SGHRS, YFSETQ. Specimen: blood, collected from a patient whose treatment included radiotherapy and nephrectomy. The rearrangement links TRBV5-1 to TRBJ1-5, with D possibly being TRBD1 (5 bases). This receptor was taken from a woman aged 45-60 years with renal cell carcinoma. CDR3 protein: CASSPEPSGTNQPQHF. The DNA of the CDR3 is TGCGCCAGCAGCCCCGAACCCTCCGGGACCAATCAGCCCCAGCATTTT.